This entry concerns a single TCR beta chain. The antigen remains undetermined. The CDR3 totals 13 residues. Germline assignment: CDR1 SGHVS and CDR2 FNYEAQ. V lost 5 bases and J 7 bases, leaving 15 bases between the germline ends. Each patient relapsed following autologous stem cell transplantation, and prior brentuximab vedotin exposure differed. This entry belongs to a study of PD-1 blockade in classical Hodgkin lymphoma. Study outcomes and limitations: Only CD4+ TCR diversity, not CD8+, had risen significantly by C4D1. TCR diversity at baseline was reported to be reduced in newly diagnosed patients relative to healthy donors. The study found complete responders had baseline diversity similar to newly diagnosed patients.

The table came from immunoSEQ multiplex PCR; TCRdb's copy has only in-frame clones and leaves some out. This table has about 54,000 clones, 85% to 95% appearing once. Sequenced here: peripheral blood mononuclear cells (PBMCs), sampled before the second cycle of nivolumab. The rearrangement links TRBV7-6 to TRBJ2-7; D is ambiguous. The source is a human donor with classical Hodgkin lymphoma. CDR3 bases: TGTGCCAGCAGCCTATCGGAGTTTGTGGAGCAGTACTTC. It yields the protein CASSLSEFVEQYF.